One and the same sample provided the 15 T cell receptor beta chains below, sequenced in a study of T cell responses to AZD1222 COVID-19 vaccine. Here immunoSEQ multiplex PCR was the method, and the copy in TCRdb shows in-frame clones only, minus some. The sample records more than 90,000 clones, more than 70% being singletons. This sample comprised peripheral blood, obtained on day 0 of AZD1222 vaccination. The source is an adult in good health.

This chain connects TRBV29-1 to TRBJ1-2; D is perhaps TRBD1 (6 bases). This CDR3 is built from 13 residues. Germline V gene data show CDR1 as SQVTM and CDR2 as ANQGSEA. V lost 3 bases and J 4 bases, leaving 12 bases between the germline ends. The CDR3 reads CSVDSRGGYGYTF. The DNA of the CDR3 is TGCAGCGTTGATAGCAGGGGAGGCTATGGCTACACCTTC.

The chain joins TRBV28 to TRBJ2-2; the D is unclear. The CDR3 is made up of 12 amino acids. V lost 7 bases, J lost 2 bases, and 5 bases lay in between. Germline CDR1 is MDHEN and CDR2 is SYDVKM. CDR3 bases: TGTGCCAGCAAGACAAACACCGGGGAGCTGTTTTTT. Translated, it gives CASKTNTGELFF.

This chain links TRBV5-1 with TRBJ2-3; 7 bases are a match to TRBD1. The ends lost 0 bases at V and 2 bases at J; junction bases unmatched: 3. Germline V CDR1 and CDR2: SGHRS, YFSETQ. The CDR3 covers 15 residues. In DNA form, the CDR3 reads TGCGCCAGCAGCTTGGACAGGGGAAACACAGATACGCAGTATTTT. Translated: CASSLDRGNTDTQYF.

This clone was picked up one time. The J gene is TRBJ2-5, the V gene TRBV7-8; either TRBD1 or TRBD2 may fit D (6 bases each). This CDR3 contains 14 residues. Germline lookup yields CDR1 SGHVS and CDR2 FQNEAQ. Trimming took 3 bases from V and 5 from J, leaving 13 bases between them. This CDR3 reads CASSFRGPRETQYF. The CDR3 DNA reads TGTGCCAGCAGCTTCCGGGGGCCGAGGGAGACCCAGTACTTC. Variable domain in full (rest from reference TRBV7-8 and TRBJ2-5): GAGVSQSPRYKVAKRGQDVALRCDPISGHVSLFWYQQALGQGPEFLTYFQNEAQLDKSGLPSDRFFAERPEGSVSTLKIQRTQQEDSAVYLCASSFRGPRETQYFGPGTRLLVL.

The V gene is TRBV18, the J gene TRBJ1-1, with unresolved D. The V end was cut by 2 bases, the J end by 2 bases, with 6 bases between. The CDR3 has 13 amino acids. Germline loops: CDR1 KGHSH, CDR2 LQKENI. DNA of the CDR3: TGTGCCAGCTCACCAGCGATTAACACTGAAGCTTTCTTT. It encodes CASSPAINTEAFF.

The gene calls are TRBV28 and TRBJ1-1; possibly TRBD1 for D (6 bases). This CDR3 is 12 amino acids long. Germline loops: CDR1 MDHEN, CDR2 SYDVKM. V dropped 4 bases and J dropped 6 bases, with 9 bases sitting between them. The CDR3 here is CASSWRTAEAFF. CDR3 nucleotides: TGTGCCAGCAGTTGGCGGACAGCTGAAGCTTTCTTT.

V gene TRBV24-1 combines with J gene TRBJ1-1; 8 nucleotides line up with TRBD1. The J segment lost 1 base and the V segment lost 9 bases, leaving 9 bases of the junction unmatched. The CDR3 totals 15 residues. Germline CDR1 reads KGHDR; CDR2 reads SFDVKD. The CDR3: CATQKTDRANTEAFF. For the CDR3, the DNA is TGTGCCACCCAGAAAACGGACAGGGCGAACACTGAAGCTTTCTTT.

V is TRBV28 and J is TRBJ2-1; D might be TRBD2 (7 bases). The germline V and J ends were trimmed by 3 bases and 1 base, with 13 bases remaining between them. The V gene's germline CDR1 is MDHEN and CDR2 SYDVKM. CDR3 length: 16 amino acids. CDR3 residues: CASSLTQGGSYNEQFF. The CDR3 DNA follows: TGTGCCAGCAGTTTGACACAGGGAGGGTCCTACAATGAGCAGTTCTTC.

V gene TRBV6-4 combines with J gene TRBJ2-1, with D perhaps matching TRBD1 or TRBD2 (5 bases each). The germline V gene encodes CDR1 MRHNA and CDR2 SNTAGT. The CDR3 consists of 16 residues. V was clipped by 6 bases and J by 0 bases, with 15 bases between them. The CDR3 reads CASRLDSGSSYNEQFF. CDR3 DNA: TGTGCCAGCAGACTAGACTCAGGGAGCTCCTACAATGAGCAGTTCTTC.

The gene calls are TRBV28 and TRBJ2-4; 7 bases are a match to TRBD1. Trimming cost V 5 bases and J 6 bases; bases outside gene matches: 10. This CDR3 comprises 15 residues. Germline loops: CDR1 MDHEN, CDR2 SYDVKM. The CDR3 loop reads CASSPPRQGSNIQYF. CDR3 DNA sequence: TGTGCCAGCAGTCCCCCCCGACAGGGTTCAAACATTCAGTACTTC.

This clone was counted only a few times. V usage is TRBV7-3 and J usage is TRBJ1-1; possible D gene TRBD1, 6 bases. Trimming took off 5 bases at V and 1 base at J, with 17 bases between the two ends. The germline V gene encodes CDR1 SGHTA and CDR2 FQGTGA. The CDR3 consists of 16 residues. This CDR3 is CASSPSSGVKNTEAFF. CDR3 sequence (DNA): TGTGCCAGCAGCCCATCTTCAGGGGTTAAGAACACTGAAGCTTTCTTT.

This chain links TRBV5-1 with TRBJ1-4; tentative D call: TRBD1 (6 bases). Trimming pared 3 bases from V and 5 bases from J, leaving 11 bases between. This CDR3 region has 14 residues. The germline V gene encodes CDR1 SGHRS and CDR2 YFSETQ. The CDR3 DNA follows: TGCGCCAGCAGCTCCAGGGGAAACAATGAAAAACTGTTTTTT. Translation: CASSSRGNNEKLFF.

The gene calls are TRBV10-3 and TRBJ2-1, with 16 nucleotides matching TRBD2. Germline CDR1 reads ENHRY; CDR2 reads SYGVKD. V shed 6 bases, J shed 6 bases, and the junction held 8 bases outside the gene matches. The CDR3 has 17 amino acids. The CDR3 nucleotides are TGTGCCATCAGGGACGGGACTAGCGGGAGGGACGGCAATGAGCAGTTCTTC. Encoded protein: CAIRDGTSGRDGNEQFF.

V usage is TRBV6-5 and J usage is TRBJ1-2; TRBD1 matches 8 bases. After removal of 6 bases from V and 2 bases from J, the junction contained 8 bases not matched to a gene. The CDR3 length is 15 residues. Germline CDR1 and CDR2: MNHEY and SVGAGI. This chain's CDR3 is CASSLTGVGNYGYTF. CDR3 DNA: TGTGCCAGCAGCTTGACAGGGGTAGGAAACTATGGCTACACCTTC.

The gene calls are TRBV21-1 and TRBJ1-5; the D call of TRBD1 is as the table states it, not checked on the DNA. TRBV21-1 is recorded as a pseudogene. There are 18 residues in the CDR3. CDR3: CASSNGRDAIGGNQPQHF. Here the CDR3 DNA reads TGTGCCAGCAGCAACGGCCGAGACGCGATAGGGGGCAATCAGCCCCAGCATTTT.